The sequence of this T cell receptor beta chain was determined in a study of tumor-infiltrating lymphocytes in primary liver carcinoma. Looking at the study overall: Spanning 30 to 69 years of age, the patients were men and women. Tumors, staged T1-T3 N0M0, spanned about 4 to 11 cm. The study obtained roughly 3.5 to 8 million productive TCRbeta reads per sample, similar across tissue types.

A constant-region primer served to make TCR beta cDNA from roughly 500 ng total RNA. Construction of TCR beta libraries relied on three successive nested multiplex PCR rounds employing slightly modified ARM-PCR. TRBV1-TRBV30 forward primers paired with a C-beta reverse primer drove the first two PCR rounds, roughly 10 cycles each. TCRdb recomputed calls from the multiplex PCR reads with MiXCR, one row per CDR3 protein. The repertoire has some 30,000 distinct CDR3 sequences, 70% to 80% of them found once; the top ten carry approximately 40%. CDR1 ENHRY and CDR2 SYGVKD come from the germline V gene. The CDR3 covers 16 residues. Losses at the gene ends were 0 bases for V and 4 bases for J; bases not matched to a gene: 2. Starting material for RNA and DNA co-extraction consisted of about 20-30 mg of unsorted bulk tissue. All tumor specimens exceeded 75% viable tumor cells.

The clonotype was recovered from a man aged 35 to 55 with primary liver carcinoma and hepatitis B virus infection. The sample was liver tumor tissue from sampling region 5. The subset: tumor region T5, tumor centre. The genes are TRBV10-3 and TRBJ2-3, with TRBD2 identical over 12 bases. In DNA form, the CDR3 reads TGTGCCATCAGTGAGTCAGGGACTAGCGGGCCAGATACGCAGTATTTT. This encodes CAISESGTSGPDTQYF.